This note documents a single T cell receptor (beta chain) sequence. Its antigen remains unknown. This entry belongs to a study of Ad26.COV2.S vaccination and SARS-CoV-2 variants. Study-wide background: The authors gave Ad26.COV2.S intramuscularly, either once or twice 56 days apart. Notes on the study in general: Researchers cautioned that TCR breadth and depth analyses may have underestimated total T cell responses. Spike-specific TCR breadth was greater after Ad26.COV2.S than placebo.

Germline assignment: CDR1 SGHTA and CDR2 FQGNSA. CDR3 length: 13 amino acids. V lost 7 bases and J 8 bases, leaving 15 bases between the germline ends. Some clones are missing from TCRdb's copy, which holds only in-frame ones; the method was immunoSEQ multiplex PCR. The sample carries 380,000 or so clones, around nine tenths recorded once. Treatment defined: 19 received Ad26.COV2.S at low or high dose, single or two shots; five or six received placebo; per-sample allocation not given. Each sample was drawn 63 days after the first injection (of vaccine or placebo). Participants' vaccine, an Ad26 vector, delivered Wuhan-strain SARS-CoV-2 spike.

The sequence came from a person aged 18-65 years who received the Ad26.COV2.S COVID-19 vaccine or a placebo. The J gene is TRBJ2-1, the V gene TRBV7-2; D uncertain. The sample was peripheral blood, taken in a trial of Ad26.COV2.S vaccine versus placebo. CDR3 protein: CASIGPLADEQFF. The CDR3 nucleotides are TGTGCCAGCATCGGACCCCTTGCGGATGAGCAGTTCTTC.